This T cell receptor (beta chain) was documented in a study of cytomegalovirus exposure and HLA in healthy donors. Findings and limits, study-wide: Per published reports, the classifier diagnosed cytomegalovirus status with high specificity and sensitivity. Follow-up analysis later connected one missense variant in DCLRE1C with trimming of TCR beta V- and J-genes. In a later analysis, DRB1 alleles had the most associated TCRs; HLA-C alleles the fewest. Cytomegalovirus association was assigned to approximately 160 TCR beta chains.

Germline V gives CDR1 SGDLS, CDR2 YYNGEE. Losses at the gene ends were 4 bases for V and 6 bases for J; bases not matched to a gene: 22. This CDR3 is 19 amino acids long. The PCR used 60 Vbeta and 13 Jbeta primers. TCRdb's copy holds only in-frame clones and misses some; the assay was immunoSEQ multiplex PCR. The table includes under 200,000 clones, approximately 80% detected once. Of note for this clone: Its cognate antigen is unknown.

The specimen was PBMCs. The sequence came from a man aged 55 to 70 in good health and CMV-seronegative. V is TRBV9 and J is TRBJ2-7, with TRBD2 matching 10 bases. DNA of the CDR3: TGTGCCAGCAGCCCGACTATCTCCCCCGGTAGCGGGAGGACCCCCGAGCAGTACTTC. It specifies CASSPTISPGSGRTPEQYF.